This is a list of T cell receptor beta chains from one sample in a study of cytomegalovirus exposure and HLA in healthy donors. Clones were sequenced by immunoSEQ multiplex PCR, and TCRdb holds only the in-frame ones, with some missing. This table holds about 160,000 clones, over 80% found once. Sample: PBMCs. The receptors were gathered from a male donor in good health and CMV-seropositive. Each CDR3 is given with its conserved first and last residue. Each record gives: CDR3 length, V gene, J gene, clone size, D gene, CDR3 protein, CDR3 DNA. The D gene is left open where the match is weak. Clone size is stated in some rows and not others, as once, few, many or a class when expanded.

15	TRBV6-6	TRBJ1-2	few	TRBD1	CASNSDRAGNYGYTF	TGTGCCAGCAATTCCGACAGGGCGGGTAACTATGGCTACACCTTC
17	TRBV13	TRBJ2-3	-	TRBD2	CASSGLAGEPSTDTQYF	TGTGCCAGCAGCGGACTAGCGGGAGAGCCTAGCACAGATACGCAGTATTTT
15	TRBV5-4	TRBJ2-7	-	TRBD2	CASSYRTSGSYEQYF	TGTGCCAGCAGCTATCGGACTAGCGGGAGTTACGAGCAGTACTTC
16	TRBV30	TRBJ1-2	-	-	CAWSTLSGQLREGYTF	TGTGCCTGGAGTACTTTAAGCGGACAGCTAAGGGAAGGCTACACCTTC
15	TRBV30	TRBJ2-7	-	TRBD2	CAWTPGLAGSSEQYF	TGTGCCTGGACCCCAGGACTAGCGGGATCATCCGAGCAGTACTTC
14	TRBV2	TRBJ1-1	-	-	CASKLQGINTEAFF	TGTGCCAGCAAATTACAGGGCATAAACACTGAAGCTTTCTTT
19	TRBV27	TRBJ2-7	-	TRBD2	CASSGTNSRTSGRAYEQYF	TGTGCCAGCAGTGGGACGAACTCCCGGACTAGCGGGAGGGCTTACGAGCAGTACTTC
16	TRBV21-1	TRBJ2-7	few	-	CASSKGGGGPPYEQYF	TGTGCCAGCAGCAAAGGCGGCGGGGGACCACCCTACGAGCAGTACTTC
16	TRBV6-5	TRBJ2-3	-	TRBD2	CASSYRGLASGDTQYF	TGTGCCAGCAGTTACAGAGGACTAGCTTCCGGAGATACGCAGTATTTT
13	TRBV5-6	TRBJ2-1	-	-	CASSLARAVEQFF	TGTGCCAGCAGCTTGGCCCGCGCCGTTGAGCAGTTCTTC
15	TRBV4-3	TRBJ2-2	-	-	CASSHETSRAGELFF	TGCGCCAGCAGCCACGAGACTAGTAGGGCCGGGGAGCTGTTTTTT
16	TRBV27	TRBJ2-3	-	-	CASSLPLGPRGYTQYF	TGTGCCAGCAGTTTACCCCTAGGCCCCCGTGGATATACGCAGTATTTT
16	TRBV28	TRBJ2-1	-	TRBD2	CASSLQGTSGLEEQFF	TGTGCCAGCAGTTTACAGGGGACTAGCGGGTTAGAAGAGCAGTTCTTC
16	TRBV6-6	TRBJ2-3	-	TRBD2	CASRSLGLAGGYTQYF	TGTGCCAGCAGATCGCTCGGACTAGCGGGAGGATATACGCAGTATTTT
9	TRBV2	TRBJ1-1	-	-	CASGQAAFF	TGTGCCTCCGGCCAGGCGGCTTTCTTT
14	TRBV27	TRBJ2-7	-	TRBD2	CASSHGAGVREQYF	TGTGCCAGCAGTCACGGGGCGGGAGTTCGCGAGCAGTACTTC
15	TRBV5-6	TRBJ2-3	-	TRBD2	CASSRYQRETDTQYF	TGTGCCAGCAGCCGTTATCAGCGGGAAACAGATACGCAGTATTTT
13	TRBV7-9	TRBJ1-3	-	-	CASWEGSGNTIYF	TGTGCCAGCTGGGAGGGCTCTGGAAACACCATATATTTT
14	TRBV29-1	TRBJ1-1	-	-	CSVSSGGGNFEAFF	TGCAGCGTTTCATCCGGGGGGGGGAACTTTGAAGCTTTCTTT
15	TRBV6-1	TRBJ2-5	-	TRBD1	CASSAPTGLQETQYF	TGTGCCAGCAGTGCCCCGACAGGGCTCCAAGAGACCCAGTACTTC
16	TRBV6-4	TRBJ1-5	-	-	CASSSGVRGRNQPQHF	TGTGCCAGCAGCTCCGGGGTCCGCGGGCGCAATCAGCCCCAGCATTTT
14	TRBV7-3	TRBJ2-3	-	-	CASSLGGGADTQYF	TGTGCCAGCAGCTTAGGGGGGGGCGCAGATACGCAGTATTTT
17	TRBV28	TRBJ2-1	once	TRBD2	CASSSSFSGRAPNEQFF	TGTGCCAGCAGTTCATCCTTTAGCGGGAGGGCGCCCAATGAGCAGTTCTTC
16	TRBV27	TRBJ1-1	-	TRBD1	CASSDSPQGLNTEAFF	TGTGCCAGCAGTGACTCTCCACAGGGGCTAAACACTGAAGCTTTCTTT
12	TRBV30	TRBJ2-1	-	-	CAWSGSYNEQFF	TGTGCCTGGAGTGGTTCGTACAATGAGCAGTTCTTC
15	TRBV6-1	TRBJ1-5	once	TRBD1	CASRVTGDRGQPQHF	TGTGCCAGCAGGGTGACAGGGGATCGAGGTCAGCCCCAGCATTTT
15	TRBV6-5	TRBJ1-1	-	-	CASSCPRKLNTEAFF	TGTGCCAGCAGTTGCCCCAGAAAACTGAACACTGAAGCTTTCTTT
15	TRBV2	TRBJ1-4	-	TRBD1	CASTRQGATNEKLFF	TGTGCCAGCACCAGACAGGGGGCAACTAATGAAAAACTGTTTTTT
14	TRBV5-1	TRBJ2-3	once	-	CASSSTRSGDTQYF	TGCGCCAGCAGCTCGACCCGTTCAGGGGATACGCAGTATTTT
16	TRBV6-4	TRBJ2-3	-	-	CASSDGEYAPTDTQYF	TGTGCCAGCAGTGATGGGGAGTACGCCCCAACAGATACGCAGTATTTT
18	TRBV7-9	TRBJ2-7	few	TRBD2	CASSSGLAGGTPSYEQYF	TGTGCCAGCAGCTCAGGACTAGCGGGAGGGACGCCTTCCTACGAGCAGTACTTC
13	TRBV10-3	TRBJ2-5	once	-	CAISEGQSETQYF	TGTGCCATCAGTGAGGGACAGTCGGAGACCCAGTACTTC
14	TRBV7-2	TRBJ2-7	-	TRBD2	CASSLGGSSHEQYF	TGTGCCAGCAGCTTAGGCGGGAGTAGCCACGAGCAGTACTTC
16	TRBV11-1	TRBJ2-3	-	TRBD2	CASSPGTSGRVDTQYF	TGTGCCAGCAGCCCTGGGACTAGCGGGAGGGTGGATACGCAGTATTTT
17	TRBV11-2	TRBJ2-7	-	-	CASSLLPGGGGGYEQYF	TGCGCCAGCAGCCTCCTGCCGGGGGGAGGGGGGGGCTACGAGCAGTACTTC
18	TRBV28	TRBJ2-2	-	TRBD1	CASSLFGTGPWNTGELFF	TGTGCCAGCAGTTTATTTGGGACAGGCCCCTGGAACACCGGGGAGCTGTTTTTT
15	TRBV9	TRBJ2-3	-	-	CASSVVGVSTDTQYF	TGTGCCAGCAGCGTAGTAGGGGTGAGCACAGATACGCAGTATTTT
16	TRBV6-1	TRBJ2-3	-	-	CASSEAPPGSADTQYF	TGTGCCAGCAGTGAAGCACCACCCGGGAGCGCGGATACGCAGTATTTT
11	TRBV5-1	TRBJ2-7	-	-	CASSFLNEQYF	TGCGCCAGCAGCTTCCTAAACGAGCAGTACTTC
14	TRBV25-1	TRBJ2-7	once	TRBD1	CASQGQVSSYEQYF	TGTGCCAGTCAAGGACAGGTAAGCTCCTACGAGCAGTACTTC
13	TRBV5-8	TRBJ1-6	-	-	CASWPDYNSPLHF	TGTGCCAGCTGGCCAGACTATAATTCACCCCTCCACTTT
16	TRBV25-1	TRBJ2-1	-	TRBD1	CASSGSGTGAYNEQFF	TGTGCCAGCAGTGGGTCCGGGACAGGGGCATACAATGAGCAGTTCTTC
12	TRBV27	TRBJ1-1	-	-	CASSLSGGRAFF	TGTGCCAGCAGTTTAAGCGGCGGCAGGGCTTTCTTT
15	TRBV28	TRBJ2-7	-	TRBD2	CASTTGLAGAYEQYF	TGTGCCAGCACAACGGGACTAGCGGGAGCCTACGAGCAGTACTTC
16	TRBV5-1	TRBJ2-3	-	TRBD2	CASSWRGRERTDTQYF	TGCGCCAGCAGCTGGAGAGGGAGGGAGCGCACAGATACGCAGTATTTT
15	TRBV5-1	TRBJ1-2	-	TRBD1	CASSLGQGRDYGYTF	TGCGCCAGCAGCTTGGGACAGGGCCGAGACTATGGCTACACCTTC